Presented here are 30 T cell receptor beta chains from one specimen sequenced in a study of T-cell reconstitution after alpha-beta-depleted transplantation in children. Unique molecular identifiers were incorporated when the TCRbeta library was constructed. TCRdb reprocessed the PCR reads with MiXCR, giving one entry per CDR3 protein. The sample lists about 640,000 distinct CDR3 sequences; over 10% were seen once. The sequencing used PBMCs, mostly from graft donor cells, collected 360 days after TCRalphabeta/CD19-depleted stem cell transplant. These receptors all come from a male patient between 5 and 17 years old who had a stem cell transplant for acute myeloid leukemia, so the T cells may come from the graft donor.

This clonotype came up a few times. The chain carries TRBV6-5 and TRBJ2-7; no firm D call. V dropped 0 bases and J dropped 4 bases, with 10 bases sitting between them. The CDR3 sequence is 14 residues long. Per germline, CDR1 MNHEY and CDR2 SVGAGI. CDR3: CASSYSPRGYEQYV. In DNA, the CDR3 is TGTGCCAGCAGTTACTCCCCCCGAGGATACGAGCAGTACGTC.

The chain links TRBV29-1 to TRBJ2-6; 7 bases agree with TRBD1. The CDR3 is made up of 16 amino acids. The V gene end was trimmed by 7 bases and the J gene end by 8 bases; junction bases not matched to a gene: 17. Germline CDR1 SQVTM, CDR2 ANQGSEA. The CDR3 spells CSASGTALTGSNVLTF. CDR3 coding DNA: TGCAGCGCCTCCGGGACAGCCCTGACAGGGTCCAACGTCCTGACTTTC.

The rearrangement links TRBV30 to TRBJ2-1; TRBD2 matches 13 bases. From germline, CDR1 is GTSNPN and CDR2 SVGIG (reference sequence). The ends lost 1 base at V and 5 bases at J; junction bases unmatched: 8. The CDR3 sequence is 17 residues long. The CDR3 loop is CAWSGGRGLAGNNEQFF. The CDR3, as DNA: TGTGCCTGGAGTGGGGGCCGGGGACTAGCGGGGAACAATGAGCAGTTCTTC.

This clonotype came up a few times. The V and J genes are TRBV10-3 and TRBJ2-3; D may be TRBD1 (6 bases). CDR1 and CDR2 from the germline V gene are ENHRY and SYGVKD. Trimming pared 6 bases from V and 2 bases from J, leaving 9 bases between. The CDR3 is made up of 13 amino acids. The CDR3 is CAIRGAYTDTQYF. In DNA, the CDR3 is TGTGCCATCAGGGGGGCCTACACAGATACGCAGTATTTT.

This sequence joins TRBV28 and TRBJ2-2, with 9 nucleotides matching TRBD2. Germline V gives CDR1 MDHEN, CDR2 SYDVKM. The CDR3 sequence is 14 residues long. V lost 7 bases and J lost 6; bases outside the gene matches: 6. CDR3 amino acids: CASKLAGFPGELFF. The CDR3 region has the DNA TGTGCCAGCAAGCTAGCGGGATTCCCCGGGGAGCTGTTTTTT.

Only a few counts were recorded for this clonotype. The rearrangement uses TRBV20-1 and TRBJ2-7; unclear D gene. This CDR3 contains 12 residues. Per germline, CDR1 DFQATT and CDR2 SNEGSKA (reference sequence). The V end lost 3 bases, the J end lost 3 bases, and 9 bases lay between the germline ends. The CDR3 nucleotides are TGCAGTGCTAGGGGATGGGGCTACGAGCAGTACTTC. It translates to CSARGWGYEQYF.

The chain is built from TRBV6-2 or TRBV6-3 and TRBJ2-7; 13 nucleotides line up with TRBD2. Unmatched junction bases numbered 9, after V lost 7 bases and J lost 0 bases. The CDR3 has 17 amino acids. CDR1 MNHEY and CDR2 SVGEGT come from the germline V gene. CDR3 DNA sequence: TGTGCCAGCACCGGGACTAGCGGGATTTCCAGCTCCTACGAGCAGTACTTC. Protein product: CASTGTSGISSSYEQYF.

The chain is built from TRBV20-1 and TRBJ2-7; D is unresolved. V was clipped by 0 bases and J by 3 bases, with 21 bases between them. This CDR3 is built from 17 residues. CDR1 is DFQATT, CDR2 SNEGSKA, per germline (reference sequence). The CDR3: CSARDMDRLRSYYEQYF. The CDR3 coding sequence is TGCAGTGCTAGAGATATGGATCGCTTGCGGAGCTACTACGAGCAGTACTTC.

This clonotype has ten or more counts. The rearrangement uses TRBV18 and TRBJ2-7, with TRBD1 identical over 12 bases. Germline V lookup: CDR1 KGHSH, CDR2 LQKENI. The V segment lost 4 bases and the J segment 3 bases; nucleotides outside the gene matches: 4. The CDR3 is 15 residues long. The CDR3 reads CASSHGTGGLYEQYF. As DNA, the CDR3 is TGTGCCAGCTCACACGGGACAGGGGGCCTCTACGAGCAGTACTTC. Complete variable domain (other parts from reference TRBV18 and TRBJ2-7): NAGVMQNPRHLVRRRGQEARLRCSPMKGHSHVYWYRQLPEEGLKFMVYLQKENIIDESGMPKERFSAEFPKEGPSILRIQQVVRGDSAAYFCASSHGTGGLYEQYFGPGTRLTVT.

The sample holds many counts of this clonotype. The chain joins TRBV7-2 to TRBJ2-3; the D gene could be TRBD1 or TRBD2 (5 bases each). Trimming shortened V by 3 bases and J by 1 base, and 11 bases separated the two germline ends. The CDR3 length is 15 residues. Per germline, CDR1 SGHTA and CDR2 FQGNSA. The CDR3 sequence is CASSLDRGGTDTQYF. CDR3 in DNA: TGTGCCAGCAGCTTGGATAGGGGAGGCACAGATACGCAGTATTTT.

This clonotype has at least ten counts. The rearrangement uses TRBV12-3 or TRBV12-4 and TRBJ2-1, with D perhaps matching TRBD2 (6 bases). Trimming cost V 4 bases and J 4 bases, with 11 bases left between them. The length of the CDR3 is 14 residues. CDR3 sequence: CASSSGTQYNEQFF. Here the CDR3 DNA reads TGTGCCAGCAGTTCCGGGACTCAATACAATGAGCAGTTCTTC.

This clonotype occurred many times. This chain uses TRBV6-2 or TRBV6-3 with TRBJ2-7; the D call may be TRBD1 or TRBD2 (5 bases each). V lost 1 base to trimming and J lost 4 bases, with 14 bases between them. The germline CDR1 and CDR2 sequences are MNHEY and SVGEGT. The CDR3 has 15 amino acids. CDR3 loop: CASSYYGASPYEQYF. CDR3 DNA sequence: TGTGCCAGCAGTTACTACGGGGCTAGTCCGTACGAGCAGTACTTC.

The chain couples TRBV3-1 to TRBJ1-2; D call uncertain. The germline V gene has CDR1 LGHDT and CDR2 YNNKEL (reference sequence). CDR3 size: 14 residues. V lost 3 bases, J lost 0 bases, and 8 bases lay in between. Here the CDR3 reads CASSHAVSNYGYTF. Written as DNA, the CDR3 is TGTGCCAGCAGCCACGCAGTATCTAACTATGGCTACACCTTC.

This clonotype was found many times. V gene TRBV28 combines with J gene TRBJ2-2; tentatively, D is TRBD2 (6 bases). Germline values: CDR1 MDHEN, CDR2 SYDVKM. V was cut by 1 base and J by 0 bases, with 15 bases left in between. CDR3 length equals 18 residues. The CDR3 is CASSLSPGGTANTGELFF. The CDR3 coding sequence is TGTGCCAGCAGTTTATCCCCAGGCGGGACCGCGAACACCGGGGAGCTGTTTTTT.

This clonotype was seen repeatedly, ten times or more. The V and J genes are TRBV18 and TRBJ2-3; TRBD2 might be the D (6 bases). Per germline, CDR1 KGHSH and CDR2 LQKENI. Trimming left V 6 bases short and J 3 bases short, with 10 bases between. The CDR3 is 13 residues long. The CDR3, as DNA: TGTGCCAGCTCCCCTCGGGGGACAGATACGCAGTATTTT. Protein: CASSPRGTDTQYF. Looking up the rest from reference TRBV18 and TRBJ2-3 gives the full variable domain: NAGVMQNPRHLVRRRGQEARLRCSPMKGHSHVYWYRQLPEEGLKFMVYLQKENIIDESGMPKERFSAEFPKEGPSILRIQQVVRGDSAAYFCASSPRGTDTQYFGPGTRLTVL.

This clonotype came up many times. The rearrangement uses TRBV5-1 and TRBJ2-2; 10 positions match TRBD1. The CDR3 is 15 amino acids. J gave up 4 bases and V 2 bases, and 2 bases lay outside the gene matches. Per germline, CDR1 SGHRS and CDR2 YFSETQ. The chain's CDR3 is CASSFRDRGTGELFF. CDR3 coding DNA: TGCGCCAGCAGCTTCCGGGACAGGGGCACCGGGGAGCTGTTTTTT.

The chain joins TRBV29-1 to TRBJ2-7, with 12 bases that match TRBD2. Germline CDR1 is SQVTM and CDR2 is ANQGSEA. J lost 5 bases, V lost 7 bases, and 9 bases had no gene match. This CDR3 region has 14 residues. The CDR3 DNA reads TGCAGCGCCTTAAGACTAGCGGGAGAACACGAGCAGTACTTC. This sequence encodes CSALRLAGEHEQYF.

The V call is TRBV15, the J call TRBJ2-3, with a weak D call TRBD2 (6 bases). Germline CDR1 reads LNHNV; CDR2 reads YYDKDF (reference sequence). The CDR3 has 14 residues. V was trimmed by 4 bases and J by 4 bases, leaving 12 bases between them. CDR3 amino acids: CATSTGGRPDTQYF. The DNA for the CDR3 is TGTGCCACCAGCACAGGAGGGAGACCAGATACGCAGTATTTT.

The genes are TRBV20-1 and TRBJ2-3, with 7 nucleotides matching TRBD1. Germline CDR1 and CDR2: DFQATT and SNEGSKA (reference sequence). Trimming removed 3 bases from V and 1 base from J; junction bases left unmatched: 7. CDR3 length equals 15 residues. The CDR3 spells CSASLGGARTDTQYF. The CDR3 region has the DNA TGCAGTGCTAGCCTAGGGGGCGCCCGCACAGATACGCAGTATTTT.

This clonotype was counted a few times. The chain couples TRBV29-1 to TRBJ2-2, with D perhaps being TRBD1 or TRBD2 (5 bases each). The germline V gene has CDR1 SQVTM and CDR2 ANQGSEA. This CDR3 is 16 amino acids long. V was trimmed by 5 bases and J by 7 bases, leaving 23 bases between them. Here the CDR3 reads CSVRADRDQRGGELFF. In DNA form, the CDR3 reads TGCAGCGTTAGGGCAGACCGGGACCAGAGGGGCGGGGAGCTGTTTTTT.

The CDR3 DNA follows: TGTGCCATCAAACAGGCAGCGACAGGGTACACCGGGGAGCTGTTTTTT. The encoded protein is CAIKQAATGYTGELFF. The rearrangement links TRBV10-3 to TRBJ2-2, with 7 bases identical to TRBD1. This CDR3 comprises 16 residues. The germline V gene encodes CDR1 ENHRY and CDR2 SYGVKD. V shed 7 bases and J 3 bases; nucleotides not matched to a gene: 11.

This clonotype was detected only a few times. This chain uses TRBV28 with TRBJ2-2; no clear D. The germline V gene encodes CDR1 MDHEN and CDR2 SYDVKM. The CDR3 is made up of 14 amino acids. The V and J ends lost 1 base and 1 base respectively, with 4 bases between them. The CDR3 bases are TGTGCCAGCAGTTTATTCTTGAACACCGGGGAGCTGTTTTTT. This encodes CASSLFLNTGELFF. The full variable domain, with the rest looked up from reference TRBV28 and TRBJ2-2, is DVKVTQSSRYLVKRTGEKVFLECVQDMDHENMFWYRQDPGLGLRLIYFSYDVKMKEKGDIPEGYSVSREKKERFSLILESASTNQTSMYLCASSLFLNTGELFFGEGSRLTVL.

The chain recombines TRBV29-1 with TRBJ2-7; D not resolved. Germline lookup yields CDR1 SQVTM and CDR2 ANQGSEA. The CDR3 runs to 12 residues. V was shortened by 5 bases and J by 0 bases, with 8 bases between the two germline ends. CDR3 sequence (DNA): TGCAGCGTTTGGTTAAGCTCCTACGAGCAGTACTTC. This translates into CSVWLSSYEQYF.

This clonotype was seen many times. The chain carries TRBV2 and TRBJ1-6; a weak D match, TRBD1 (5 bases). V was clipped by 5 bases and J by 3 bases, with 11 bases between them. In germline, CDR1 is SNHLY, CDR2 FYNNEI. The CDR3 totals 15 residues. The CDR3 nucleotides are TGTGCCAGCAGTCCCCGGGACGGCTATAATTCACCCCTCCACTTT. It is translated as CASSPRDGYNSPLHF.

The CDR3 sequence is CSVEGRGYEQYF. As DNA, the CDR3 is TGCAGCGTTGAAGGCAGGGGGTACGAGCAGTACTTC. The chain employs TRBV29-1 and TRBJ2-7; 7 bases align to TRBD1. Trimming took 1 base from V and 4 from J; bases not matched to a gene: 1. Germline CDR1 reads SQVTM; CDR2 reads ANQGSEA. This CDR3 has 12 residues.

This clonotype came up a few times. The rearrangement links TRBV9 to TRBJ2-7, with D tentatively TRBD1 or TRBD2 (5 bases each). This CDR3 region has 14 residues. The germline V gene has CDR1 SGDLS and CDR2 YYNGEE. V was shortened by 2 bases and J by 2 bases, with 11 bases between the two germline ends. CDR3: CASSVDRGPYEQYF. CDR3 DNA: TGTGCCAGCAGCGTGGATAGGGGACCCTACGAGCAGTACTTC.

The chain links TRBV7-3 to TRBJ2-1, with D possibly TRBD2 on 7 matching bases. CDR1 is SGHTA and CDR2 is FQGTGA in the germline V gene. V was cut by 4 bases and J by 7 bases, with 14 bases left in between. The CDR3 runs to 14 residues. CDR3 protein: CASSWDRGANEQFF. The CDR3, as DNA: TGTGCCAGCAGCTGGGACCGGGGGGCGAATGAGCAGTTCTTC.

The chain combines TRBV28 with TRBJ2-5; TRBD2 might be the D (5 bases). The CDR3 length is 13 residues. Trimming left V 6 bases short and J 5 bases short, with 13 bases between. Germline V lookup: CDR1 MDHEN, CDR2 SYDVKM. Here the CDR3 DNA reads TGTGCCAGCAGGCGGAGGCCGGATGAGACCCAGTACTTC. This gives the protein CASRRRPDETQYF.

The J gene is TRBJ2-5, the V gene TRBV18; D is undetermined. The CDR3 totals 17 residues. V lost 3 bases to trimming and J lost 3 bases, with 20 bases between them. From germline, CDR1 is KGHSH and CDR2 LQKENI. The CDR3 bases are TGTGCCAGCTCACCGTGGTCGAAACGCCGCCCCGAAGAGACCCAGTACTTC. Its protein product is CASSPWSKRRPEETQYF.

The chain has TRBV7-6 and TRBJ2-7; D uncertain. Germline loops: CDR1 SGHVS, CDR2 FNYEAQ. This CDR3 region has 16 residues. Trimming removed 2 bases from V and 3 bases from J, with 17 bases in between. Here the CDR3 reads CASSLLPTLLHYEQYF. For the CDR3, the DNA is TGTGCCAGCAGCTTACTCCCCACCCTACTCCACTACGAGCAGTACTTC.